The rows below give T cell receptor beta chains drawn from one sample of a study of blood T cell repertoires in COVID-19. The data were produced by immunoSEQ multiplex PCR, yet TCRdb's version contains in-frame clones alone and is incomplete. This table holds about 480,000 clones, about 88% found once. Input material: peripheral blood. These receptors were collected from a man between 18 and 29 years old with COVID-19, enrolled during active disease. The CDR3 runs from the conserved cysteine through the conserved F or W. D genes are given only for firm matches. Clone size is not always given. Where it is, it says once, few, many or a class for expanded clones.

clone_size d_call j_call v_call cdr3_nt cdr3_aa
- - TRBJ1-2 TRBV6-1 TGTGCCAGCAGTGAAACAGGGAGTCGATATGGCTACACCTTC CASSETGSRYGYTF
few - TRBJ1-6 TRBV6-5 TGTGCCAGCAGTTACGATAATACAGGCGAACCCCTCCACTTT CASSYDNTGEPLHF
few - TRBJ2-5 TRBV6-4 TGTGCCAGACGACCACCCCCGTCTAGCGTACAAGAGACCCAGTACTTC CARRPPPSSVQETQYF
once TRBD2 TRBJ2-2 TRBV6-4 TGTGCCAGCAGTCGACTAGCGGGGAACACCGGGGAGCTGTTTTTT CASSRLAGNTGELFF
- TRBD2 TRBJ2-5 TRBV6-5 TGTGCCAGCAGTTCCGGGACTAGCGGGAGCGTCGGGACCCAGTACTTC CASSSGTSGSVGTQYF
- - TRBJ2-7 TRBV13 TGTGCCAGCAGCTTAGGCCTCCCGGGTGCCTCCTACGAGCAGTACTTC CASSLGLPGASYEQYF
- - TRBJ2-7 TRBV5-6 TGTGCCAGCAGCTTGCGAGGGACATTTTACGAGCAGTACTTC CASSLRGTFYEQYF
once - TRBJ2-1 TRBV5-6 TGTGCCAGCAGCTTGGCGGGGGGCGGGACTGATAACAATGAGCAGTTCTTC CASSLAGGGTDNNEQFF
- TRBD1 TRBJ2-7 TRBV24-1 TGTGCCACCAGTGATCCAAAAAGGACAGGGTTGGACGAGCAGTACTTC CATSDPKRTGLDEQYF
few TRBD2 TRBJ2-5 TRBV7-9 TGTGCCAGCAGCTCAGGACTAGCGGGGGTGGTCGAGACCCAGTACTTC CASSSGLAGVVETQYF
- TRBD1 TRBJ1-4 TRBV2 TGTGCCAGCAGTGCACAGGGGGCCGGGGGTGAAAAACTGTTTTTT CASSAQGAGGEKLFF
- TRBD2 TRBJ2-1 TRBV5-1 TGCGCCAGCAGCGCGGGGGGGCTTGTCTATGAGCAGTTCTTC CASSAGGLVYEQFF
- - TRBJ1-1 TRBV7-8 TGTGCCAGCAGCTTAGCGGGCGCCGGACTGCAAGCTTTCTTT CASSLAGAGLQAFF
- - TRBJ1-6 TRBV5-1 TGCGCCAGCAGCTTGGCATCAACCAGGACTCCCTCACCCCTCCACTTT CASSLASTRTPSPLHF
- TRBD2 TRBJ2-1 TRBV6-5 TGTGCCAGCAGTTACTCTGCTAGCGGGAGCTGGGGTGAGCAGTTCTTC CASSYSASGSWGEQFF
many TRBD1 TRBJ2-6 TRBV5-1 TGCGCCAGCAGCTTGGTTTCCACAGGGGGTTCTGGGGCCAACGTCCTGACTTTC CASSLVSTGGSGANVLTF
- - TRBJ1-1 TRBV6-6 TGTGCCGGTAGACAGGTGGCGGAAGACACTGAAGCTTTCTTT CAGRQVAEDTEAFF
- - TRBJ1-2 TRBV10-3 TGTGCCATCAGTGCAGGGTATGGCTACACCTTC CAISAGYGYTF
- TRBD1 TRBJ1-6 TRBV2 TGTGCCAGCAGCCAAACCACAGGGGCCCGTTCACCCCTCCACTTT CASSQTTGARSPLHF
- TRBD1 TRBJ1-4 TRBV30 TGTGCCTGGAGGGGACAGGGAGCGGAAAAACTGTTTTTT CAWRGQGAEKLFF
- - TRBJ2-5 TRBV9 TGTGCCAGCAGCGGGGGGCCATTTTCGGAGACCCAGTACTTC CASSGGPFSETQYF
- - TRBJ2-2 TRBV20-1 TGCAGTGCTAGTTGGCAGACGAACACCGGGGAGCTGTTTTTT CSASWQTNTGELFF
- TRBD2 TRBJ2-4 TRBV19 TGTGCCAGTACGGTTAGCGGGACGGACATTCAGTACTTC CASTVSGTDIQYF
- TRBD1 TRBJ2-3 TRBV15 TGTGCCACCAGCAGAGTAGGGAGGACAGGGTCAGATACGCAGTATTTT CATSRVGRTGSDTQYF
- TRBD2 TRBJ2-2 TRBV5-1 TGCGCCAGCAGCTTACTAGCGGGGGGTCGCGGGACCGGGGAGCTGTTTTTT CASSLLAGGRGTGELFF
- TRBD2 TRBJ2-5 TRBV2 TGTGCCAGCAGTGAAGGTTGGGCTAGCGGGGGGTTGGAGACCCAGTACTTC CASSEGWASGGLETQYF
- TRBD1 TRBJ1-2 TRBV10-3 TGTGCCATCAGTGAAGTGACAGGGGGCCTCATCTATGGCTACACCTTC CAISEVTGGLIYGYTF
- - TRBJ2-1 TRBV24-1 TGTGCCACCAGTGACCGAGCAATAGTGGATGAGCAGTTCTTC CATSDRAIVDEQFF
- - TRBJ2-7 TRBV9 TGTGCCAGCAGCGTAGCCCCGCAGGCCCCCTACGAGCAGTACTTC CASSVAPQAPYEQYF
once - TRBJ1-5 TRBV28 TGTGCCAGCAGTTCTCTGGGGGGTCAGCCCCAGCATTTT CASSSLGGQPQHF
- TRBD1 TRBJ2-1 TRBV19 TGTGCCAGTAGTATAGATGACAGGGACTACAATGAGCAGTTCTTC CASSIDDRDYNEQFF
few TRBD1 TRBJ2-7 TRBV6-5 TGTGCCAGCAGTTACACCGGGACAGGGGACCTCGAGCAGTACTTC CASSYTGTGDLEQYF
- - TRBJ2-1 TRBV7-6 TGTGCCAGCAGCTTGTTGGGGAGTAGCTCCTACAATGAGCAGTTCTTC CASSLLGSSSYNEQFF
- TRBD2 TRBJ2-3 TRBV6-5 TGTGCCAGCAGTTACTCGGGGGGGGGCACAGATACGCAGTATTTT CASSYSGGGTDTQYF
- - TRBJ2-5 TRBV11-1 TGTGCCAGCAGCCACGCGGAGACCCAGTACTTC CASSHAETQYF
- TRBD1 TRBJ1-1 TRBV5-8 TGTGCCAGCAGCTTGGAGACAGGGGCGAACACTGAAGCTTTCTTT CASSLETGANTEAFF
- TRBD1 TRBJ1-3 TRBV3-1/TRBV3-2 TGTGCCAGCAGCCTGTGGGACAGATCTACCTCTGGAAACACCATATATTTT CASSLWDRSTSGNTIYF
- TRBD1 TRBJ2-1 TRBV7-9 TGTGCCAGCAGCCTCTCCGGACAGGGTGGGAACTACAATGAGCAGTTCTTC CASSLSGQGGNYNEQFF
many - TRBJ1-1 TRBV19 TGTGCCAGTAGGCCCCCAGGGGCTCGCACTGAAGCTTTCTTT CASRPPGARTEAFF
- - TRBJ2-1 TRBV24-1 TGTGCCACCAGTGTAGAGATTGAGCAGTTCTTC CATSVEIEQFF
once TRBD2 TRBJ2-1 TRBV3-1/TRBV3-2 TGTGCCAGCAGCCAAGATGGCGGGAGACACAATGAGCAGTTCTTC CASSQDGGRHNEQFF
- - TRBJ2-1 TRBV18 TGTGCCAGCTCACCACGTGTGACAGGCTCCTACAATGAGCAGTTCTTC CASSPRVTGSYNEQFF
- TRBD1 TRBJ1-4 TRBV19 TGTGCCACTAGACAGGGTGAAAAACTGTTTTTT CATRQGEKLFF
- - TRBJ1-4 TRBV4-1 TGCGCCAGCAGCCAAGGCGGGACAACTAATGAAAAACTGTTTTTT CASSQGGTTNEKLFF
- - TRBJ1-3 TRBV11-3 TGTGCCAGCAGCTTAGGCGGCAGTGGAAACACCATATATTTT CASSLGGSGNTIYF
- - TRBJ2-7 TRBV19 TGTGCCAGTAGTATCTACTCGGGGTACGAGCAGTACTTC CASSIYSGYEQYF
once TRBD1 TRBJ1-1 TRBV4-1 TGCGCCAGCAGCTCCCAGGGGGCAGGAAACACTGAAGCTTTCTTT CASSSQGAGNTEAFF
- TRBD1 TRBJ2-3 TRBV29-1 TGCAGCCAAATGGGGGGACAGGGCACAGATACGCAGTATTTT CSQMGGQGTDTQYF